The sequence of this TCR beta chain was determined in a study of cytomegalovirus exposure and HLA in healthy donors. Study conclusions and caveats: Later on, a genetic analysis was performed. It linked a missense variant in DCLRE1C with V- and J-gene trimming of TCR beta.

To note about this clone: Its antigen remains unknown.

This CDR3 is 14 amino acids long. The ends lost 5 bases at V and 0 bases at J; junction bases unmatched: 3. The germline CDR1 and CDR2 sequences are SGHTA and FQGNSA. Amplification used 60 Vbeta primers and 13 Jbeta primers. Here immunoSEQ multiplex PCR was the method, and the copy in TCRdb shows in-frame clones only, minus some. The sample includes about 140,000 clones, roughly four fifths of them seen just once. The genes are TRBV7-2 and TRBJ1-2; TRBD1 matches at 7 bases. Sequencing used PBMCs. This clonotype originated in a woman aged 45-65 years in good health and CMV-seropositive. In DNA, the CDR3 is TGTGCCAGCAGCAGGGACAGCGCTAACTATGGCTACACCTTC. Its translation: CASSRDSANYGYTF. The whole variable domain, remainder taken from reference TRBV7-2 and TRBJ1-2, is GAGVSQSPSNKVTEKGKDVELRCDPISGHTALYWYRQSLGQGLEFLIYFQGNSAPDKSGLPSDRFSAERTGGSVSTLTIQRTQQEDSAVYLCASSRDSANYGYTFGSGTRLTVV.